The entry that follows covers one T cell receptor beta chain sequence. In Seattle, patients joined the study during active infection and were tracked longitudinally. TCRdb's copy holds only in-frame clones and misses some; the assay was immunoSEQ multiplex PCR. The table has roughly 160,000 clones, around 87% seen once. The CDR3 sequence is 18 residues long. Trimming pared 2 bases from V and 10 bases from J, leaving 24 bases between. CDR1 and CDR2 (germline): LNHNV, YYDKDF (reference sequence). These data come from a study of blood T cell repertoires in COVID-19. The sequenced material came from peripheral blood. The chain links TRBV15 to TRBJ1-6; TRBD1 might be the D (6 bases). The clonotype was recovered from a woman aged 80 or older with COVID-19, enrolled during active disease. This CDR3 reads CATSRLRATGIGGSPLHF. The CDR3 bases are TGTGCCACCAGCAGATTAAGGGCCACAGGGATCGGAGGATCACCCCTCCACTTT.